This TCR beta chain was sequenced for a study of blood T cells in healthy people across ages. On this clonotype itself: Its target is unknown.

Whole-study findings and limits: Compared with aged donors, long-lived donors showed fewer expanded clones, suggesting selection. PBMC samples, being unsorted, prevented any conclusive comparison of naive and antigen-experienced cells.

Sample-barcoded 5' priming and a J-beta primer mix drove a second PCR of about 6 to 12 cycles. Paired-end reads containing CDR3 totaled no fewer than 2.5 million for each sample. TCRdb reprocessed the 5' RACE reads via MiXCR and lists one record per CDR3 protein. The data hold about 750,000 distinct CDR3 sequences, with less than 70% observed a single time. The sequenced sample was blood. This receptor was identified in a man aged 80 or over in good health.

The CDR3 bases are TGTGCCAGCAGCGATCCCCTATCACCCCTCCACTTT. Encoded protein: CASSDPLSPLHF. The rearrangement joins TRBV5-5 to TRBJ1-6; no firm D call. Trimming removed 4 bases at V and 10 bases at J, with 9 bases between. This CDR3 has 12 amino acids. CDR1 and CDR2 from the germline V gene are SGHKS and YYEKEE (reference sequence).